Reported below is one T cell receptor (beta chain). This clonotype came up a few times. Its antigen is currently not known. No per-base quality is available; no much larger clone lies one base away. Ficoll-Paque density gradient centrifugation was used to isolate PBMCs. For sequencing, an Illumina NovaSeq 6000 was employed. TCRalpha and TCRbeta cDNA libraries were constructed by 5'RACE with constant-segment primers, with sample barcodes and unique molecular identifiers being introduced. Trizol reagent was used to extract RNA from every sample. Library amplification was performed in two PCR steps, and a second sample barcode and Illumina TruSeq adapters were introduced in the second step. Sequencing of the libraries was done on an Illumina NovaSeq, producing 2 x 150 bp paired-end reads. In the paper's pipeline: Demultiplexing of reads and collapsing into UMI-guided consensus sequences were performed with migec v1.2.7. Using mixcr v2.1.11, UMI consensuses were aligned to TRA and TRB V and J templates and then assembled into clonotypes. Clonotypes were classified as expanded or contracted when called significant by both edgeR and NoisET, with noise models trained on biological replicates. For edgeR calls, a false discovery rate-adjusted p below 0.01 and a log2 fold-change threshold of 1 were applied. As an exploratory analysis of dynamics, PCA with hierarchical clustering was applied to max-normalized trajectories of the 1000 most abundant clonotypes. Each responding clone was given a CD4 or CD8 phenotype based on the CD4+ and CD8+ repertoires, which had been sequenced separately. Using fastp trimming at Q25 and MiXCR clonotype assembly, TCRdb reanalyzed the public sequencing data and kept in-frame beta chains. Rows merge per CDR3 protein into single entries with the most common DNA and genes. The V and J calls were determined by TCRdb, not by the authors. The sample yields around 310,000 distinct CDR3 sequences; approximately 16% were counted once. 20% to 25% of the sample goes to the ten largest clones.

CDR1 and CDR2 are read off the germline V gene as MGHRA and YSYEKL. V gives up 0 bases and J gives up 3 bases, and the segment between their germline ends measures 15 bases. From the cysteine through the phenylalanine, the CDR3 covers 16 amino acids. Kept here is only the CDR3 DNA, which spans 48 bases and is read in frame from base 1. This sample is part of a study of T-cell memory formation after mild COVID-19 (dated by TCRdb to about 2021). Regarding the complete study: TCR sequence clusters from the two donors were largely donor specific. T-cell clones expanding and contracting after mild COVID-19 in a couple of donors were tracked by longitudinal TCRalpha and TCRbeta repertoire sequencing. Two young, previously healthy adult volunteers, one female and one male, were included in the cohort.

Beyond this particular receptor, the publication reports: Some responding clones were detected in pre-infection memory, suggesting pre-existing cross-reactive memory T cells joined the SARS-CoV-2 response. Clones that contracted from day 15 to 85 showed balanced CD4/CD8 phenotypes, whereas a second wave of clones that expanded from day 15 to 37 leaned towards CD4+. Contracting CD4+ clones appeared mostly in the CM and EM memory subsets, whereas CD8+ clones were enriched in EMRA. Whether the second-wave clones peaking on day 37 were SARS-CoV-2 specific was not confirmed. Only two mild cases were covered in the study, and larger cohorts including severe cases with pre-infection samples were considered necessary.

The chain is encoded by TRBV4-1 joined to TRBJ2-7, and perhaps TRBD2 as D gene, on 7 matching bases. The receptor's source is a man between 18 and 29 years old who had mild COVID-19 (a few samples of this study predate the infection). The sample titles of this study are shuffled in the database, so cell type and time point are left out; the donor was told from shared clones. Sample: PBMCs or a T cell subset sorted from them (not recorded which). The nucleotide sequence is TGCGCCAGCAGCCAAGATAAGGGGGGGCCGTTCTACGAGCAGTACTTC. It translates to CASSQDKGGPFYEQYF.